Below are 14 T cell receptor beta chains sequenced from a single sample in a study of Tregs in tolerant kidney transplant recipients. This table comes from immunoSEQ multiplex PCR, and its TCRdb copy is limited to in-frame clones, with some not included. The sample lists about 240,000 clones, roughly 84% occurring once. Sequenced material: CD4+ T cells from blood. These TCRs come from a human donor in good health.

The rearrangement uses TRBV9 and TRBJ1-3; possibly TRBD1 for D (5 bases). V lost 4 bases and J 4 bases, leaving 6 bases between the germline ends. Germline V gives CDR1 SGDLS, CDR2 YYNGEE. The CDR3 has 12 amino acids. The CDR3 nucleotides are TGTGCCAGCAGCTGGGGCGGAAACACCATATATTTT. This encodes CASSWGGNTIYF.

This clone occurred a few times. CDR3 DNA sequence: TGTGCCAGCAGCCAAGAGGCGATCAGCCCCACAGATACGCAGTATTTT. Encoded protein: CASSQEAISPTDTQYF. The J gene is TRBJ2-3, the V gene TRBV4-2; no reliable D call. The V and J ends lost 0 bases and 2 bases respectively, with 12 bases between them. From germline, CDR1 is LGHNA and CDR2 YNFKEQ. The CDR3 totals 16 residues.

The J gene is TRBJ2-1, the V gene TRBV6-4; D is unclear. Germline CDR1 MRHNA, CDR2 SNTAGT. Trimming took 5 bases from V and 5 from J, leaving 16 bases between them. The CDR3 has 15 residues. The CDR3 DNA reads as TGTGCCAGCAGTAAACAGCAGAACCTCGACAATGAGCAGTTCTTC. Translation: CASSKQQNLDNEQFF.

The chain carries TRBV5-1 and TRBJ2-7, with TRBD2 identical over 10 bases. This CDR3 contains 16 residues. The V gene's germline CDR1 is SGHRS and CDR2 YFSETQ. With V trimmed by 0 bases and J by 4 bases, 7 bases remained unmatched. In DNA, the CDR3 is TGCGCCAGCAGCTTGGGGGACCCGGGACTAGCGTACGAGCAGTACTTC. Its translation: CASSLGDPGLAYEQYF.

The chain combines TRBV5-1 with TRBJ2-1, with D perhaps matching TRBD2 (6 bases). Trimming removed 0 bases at V and 4 bases at J, with 17 bases between. CDR1 is SGHRS, CDR2 YFSETQ, per germline. The CDR3 is 17 amino acids. CDR3 amino acids: CASSLGDLPLPYNEQFF. The CDR3 coding sequence is TGCGCCAGCAGCTTGGGGGACTTACCTCTACCTTACAATGAGCAGTTCTTC.

This rearrangement joins TRBV7-3 to TRBJ2-7, with 15 bases lining up with TRBD2. The CDR3 loop spans 19 amino acids. V lost 5 bases and J lost 1; bases outside the gene matches: 12. Germline loops: CDR1 SGHTA, CDR2 FQGTGA. CDR3 nucleotides: TGTGCCAGCAGCCAACCCGGGACTAGCGGGGGGAGGATGTCCTACGAGCAGTACTTC. Its translation: CASSQPGTSGGRMSYEQYF.

The CDR3 coding sequence is TGTGCCACCCGCGGACGGTGGGACACTGAAGCTTTCTTT. Translated, it gives CATRGRWDTEAFF. The chain uses TRBV6-6 and TRBJ1-1; D is unclear. CDR1 is MNHNY, CDR2 SVGAGI, per germline (reference sequence). V gave up 10 bases and J gave up 3 bases, with 15 bases separating them. The CDR3 loop spans 13 amino acids.

The table lists this clone with a few counts. The chain employs TRBV5-6 and TRBJ1-2; TRBD1 might be the D (5 bases). This CDR3 has 12 amino acids. V gave up 4 bases and J gave up 8 bases, with 12 bases separating them. From germline, CDR1 is SGHDT and CDR2 YYEEEE. The CDR3 spells CASSRGTPGYTF. CDR3 nucleotide sequence: TGTGCCAGCAGCCGGGGGACCCCCGGCTACACCTTC.

This sequence joins TRBV5-5 and TRBJ2-1; TRBD2 aligns across 10 bases. The CDR3 spans 15 residues. Trimming took 2 bases from V and 7 from J; bases not matched to a gene: 6. Germline lookup yields CDR1 SGHKS and CDR2 YYEKEE (reference sequence). The CDR3 region has the DNA TGTGCCAGCAGCTTCGTACTAGCGGGATCTAATGAGCAGTTCTTC. Its translation is CASSFVLAGSNEQFF.

This chain uses TRBV4-1 with TRBJ2-4; the match to TRBD2 covers 11 bases. After removal of 4 bases from V and 11 bases from J, the junction contained 16 bases not matched to a gene. Germline V gives CDR1 MGHRA, CDR2 YSYEKL. The CDR3 contains 17 residues. The CDR3 coding sequence is TGCGCCAGCAGCCGCCGACAGACTAGCGGGGCGCTAATTCTTCAGTACTTC. This sequence encodes CASSRRQTSGALILQYF.

The chain carries TRBV5-4 and TRBJ2-5, with 8 bases lining up with TRBD1. The J call is uncertain, as TRBJ2-7 better fits the DNA end. Germline V lookup: CDR1 SGHNT, CDR2 YYREEE (reference sequence). The CDR3 totals 16 residues. The CDR3 spells CASSLGGTGLTYEQYF. The CDR3 DNA is TGTGCCAGCAGCTTGGGGGGGACAGGTTTAACCTACGAGCAGTACTTC.

V usage is TRBV30 and J usage is TRBJ1-5; weak D call: TRBD1 (6 bases). The V end was cut by 2 bases, the J end by 7 bases, with 12 bases between. CDR3 length: 13 residues. Germline-derived CDR1 and CDR2 are GTSNPN and SVGIG (reference sequence). The CDR3 is CAWSWSGDQPQHF. Here the CDR3 DNA reads TGTGCCTGGAGTTGGTCAGGGGACCAGCCCCAGCATTTT.

CDR3 sequence: CASSPLFGQGLNQPQHF. In DNA, the CDR3 is TGCGCCAGCAGCCCCCTGTTTGGGCAGGGACTAAATCAGCCCCAGCATTTT. The chain recombines TRBV4-1 with TRBJ1-5, with TRBD1 as a possible D gene (5 bases). Germline CDR1 is MGHRA and CDR2 is YSYEKL. Trimming shortened V by 4 bases and J by 4 bases, and 20 bases separated the two germline ends. This CDR3 contains 17 residues.

In nucleotides, the CDR3 is TGTGCCAGCAGCTTAGAAGTGGGTTTGTATGGCTACACCTTC. It yields the protein CASSLEVGLYGYTF. V and J are TRBV7-9 and TRBJ1-2; no clear D gene. CDR1 is SEHNR, CDR2 FQNEAQ, per germline (reference sequence). The CDR3 extends over 14 amino acids. Trimming left V 1 base short and J 5 bases short, with 11 bases between.